A selection of T cell receptor beta chains follows, all from one sample in a study of blood T cell repertoires in COVID-19. Produced via immunoSEQ multiplex PCR; TCRdb's table is partial and in-frame only. The sample has over 100,000 clones; about 87% are singletons. Material for sequencing was peripheral blood. All receptors come from a human donor in a cohort sampled during active COVID-19. The CDR3 runs from the conserved cysteine through the conserved F or W. The order of the fields is clone size, D gene, V gene, CDR3 length, J gene, CDR3 protein, CDR3 DNA. A D gene is named only where the DNA matches it firmly. Not every row has a clone size; where given, it reads once, few, many or a size class.

clone size: .; D gene: TRBD1; V gene: TRBV15; CDR3 length: 14; J gene: TRBJ2-7; CDR3 protein: CATSGRDSEYEQYF; CDR3 DNA: TGTGCCACCAGCGGCCGGGACAGTGAATACGAGCAGTACTTC
clone size: .; D gene: .; V gene: TRBV27; CDR3 length: 15; J gene: TRBJ2-3; CDR3 protein: CASSGGKTSTDTQYF; CDR3 DNA: TGTGCCAGCTCAGGGGGGAAAACTAGCACAGATACGCAGTATTTT
clone size: .; D gene: TRBD2; V gene: TRBV28; CDR3 length: 14; J gene: TRBJ2-2; CDR3 protein: CASRVTSGTGELFF; CDR3 DNA: TGTGCCAGCAGAGTGACTAGCGGGACCGGGGAGCTGTTTTTT
clone size: .; D gene: .; V gene: TRBV5-1; CDR3 length: 14; J gene: TRBJ2-1; CDR3 protein: CASSRGGSSAEQFF; CDR3 DNA: TGCGCCAGCAGCAGGGGGGGATCCTCGGCGGAGCAGTTCTTC
clone size: once; D gene: TRBD2; V gene: TRBV6-6; CDR3 length: 13; J gene: TRBJ2-1; CDR3 protein: CASTSSGNNEQFF; CDR3 DNA: TGTGCCAGCACCTCTAGCGGTAACAATGAGCAGTTCTTC
clone size: once; D gene: TRBD1; V gene: TRBV15; CDR3 length: 16; J gene: TRBJ2-7; CDR3 protein: CATSRGQGTGGREQYF; CDR3 DNA: TGTGCCACCAGCAGAGGTCAAGGGACAGGGGGCCGCGAGCAGTACTTC
clone size: once; D gene: .; V gene: TRBV12-3/TRBV12-4; CDR3 length: 12; J gene: TRBJ1-3; CDR3 protein: CASSPNMDTIYF; CDR3 DNA: TGTGCCAGCAGTCCGAACATGGACACCATATATTTT
clone size: .; D gene: .; V gene: TRBV6-1; CDR3 length: 13; J gene: TRBJ2-7; CDR3 protein: CASSEAARGVQYF; CDR3 DNA: TGTGCCAGCAGTGAAGCTGCCAGGGGGGTACAGTACTTC
clone size: .; D gene: TRBD1; V gene: TRBV28; CDR3 length: 15; J gene: TRBJ1-5; CDR3 protein: CASRLDRALNQPQHF; CDR3 DNA: TGTGCCAGCAGATTGGACAGGGCACTTAATCAGCCCCAGCATTTT
clone size: once; D gene: .; V gene: TRBV28; CDR3 length: 15; J gene: TRBJ2-3; CDR3 protein: CASSGAGPSTDTQYF; CDR3 DNA: TGTGCCAGCAGTGGGGCAGGCCCCAGCACAGATACGCAGTATTTT
clone size: few; D gene: TRBD2; V gene: TRBV29-1; CDR3 length: 13; J gene: TRBJ2-1; CDR3 protein: CSVKRGSIDEQFF; CDR3 DNA: TGCAGCGTTAAGCGGGGTTCAATCGATGAGCAGTTCTTC
clone size: .; D gene: TRBD2; V gene: TRBV5-4; CDR3 length: 19; J gene: TRBJ2-6; CDR3 protein: CASSLGGLAGGAGANVLTF; CDR3 DNA: TGTGCCAGCAGCTTGGGGGGACTAGCGGGAGGGGCTGGGGCCAACGTCCTGACTTTC
clone size: .; D gene: TRBD2; V gene: TRBV28; CDR3 length: 14; J gene: TRBJ2-7; CDR3 protein: CASSFSGSGYEQYF; CDR3 DNA: TGTGCCAGCAGTTTTAGCGGGAGCGGTTACGAGCAGTACTTC
clone size: .; D gene: .; V gene: TRBV12-5; CDR3 length: 17; J gene: TRBJ2-1; CDR3 protein: CASGLVRGGSAYNEQFF; CDR3 DNA: TGTGCTAGTGGTTTGGTACGAGGAGGGTCGGCCTACAATGAGCAGTTCTTC
clone size: .; D gene: .; V gene: TRBV7-6; CDR3 length: 14; J gene: TRBJ1-2; CDR3 protein: CASSFDGTGGGYTF; CDR3 DNA: TGTGCCAGCAGCTTCGATGGGACTGGTGGAGGCTACACCTTC
clone size: .; D gene: TRBD2; V gene: TRBV6-2/TRBV6-3; CDR3 length: 16; J gene: TRBJ2-5; CDR3 protein: CASSYIRGGLSETQYF; CDR3 DNA: TGTGCCAGCAGTTACATAAGGGGAGGGCTCTCGGAGACCCAGTACTTC
clone size: .; D gene: .; V gene: TRBV10-3; CDR3 length: 14; J gene: TRBJ1-4; CDR3 protein: CATAIGGRSEKLFF; CDR3 DNA: TGTGCCACCGCCATCGGAGGGCGCTCTGAAAAACTGTTTTTT
clone size: .; D gene: TRBD2; V gene: TRBV19; CDR3 length: 16; J gene: TRBJ2-3; CDR3 protein: CASSIIAGGEVDTQYF; CDR3 DNA: TGTGCCAGTAGTATCATAGCGGGAGGGGAGGTGGATACGCAGTATTTT
clone size: .; D gene: .; V gene: TRBV12-3/TRBV12-4; CDR3 length: 11; J gene: TRBJ2-3; CDR3 protein: CASSLGTVGDF; CDR3 DNA: TGTGCCAGCAGTTTAGGGACAGTAGGGGATTTT
clone size: .; D gene: .; V gene: TRBV4-1; CDR3 length: 17; J gene: TRBJ1-6; CDR3 protein: CASSQIQVSLHGSPLHF; CDR3 DNA: TGCGCCAGCAGTCAGATACAGGTTTCCCTCCATGGGTCACCCCTCCACTTT
clone size: .; D gene: .; V gene: TRBV3-1/TRBV3-2; CDR3 length: 14; J gene: TRBJ2-1; CDR3 protein: CASSLRGYGNEQFF; CDR3 DNA: TGTGCCAGCAGCCTCCGGGGGTATGGGAATGAGCAGTTCTTC
clone size: .; D gene: TRBD2; V gene: TRBV27; CDR3 length: 16; J gene: TRBJ2-3; CDR3 protein: CASSLIELAGFGTQYF; CDR3 DNA: TGTGCCAGCAGTTTAATCGAACTAGCGGGATTTGGTACGCAGTATTTT
clone size: .; D gene: .; V gene: TRBV3-1/TRBV3-2; CDR3 length: 17; J gene: TRBJ2-2; CDR3 protein: CASSQTWGGAGTGELFF; CDR3 DNA: TGTGCCAGCAGCCAAACCTGGGGCGGGGCGGGCACCGGGGAGCTGTTTTTT
clone size: once; D gene: .; V gene: TRBV19; CDR3 length: 14; J gene: TRBJ1-5; CDR3 protein: CASIDRYSNQPQHF; CDR3 DNA: TGTGCCAGTATTGACAGATATAGCAATCAGCCCCAGCATTTT
clone size: .; D gene: TRBD1; V gene: TRBV6-6; CDR3 length: 14; J gene: TRBJ2-3; CDR3 protein: CASSRQGITDTQYF; CDR3 DNA: TGTGCCAGTAGCAGACAGGGCATCACAGATACGCAGTATTTT
clone size: .; D gene: .; V gene: TRBV19; CDR3 length: 15; J gene: TRBJ1-5; CDR3 protein: CASSNDRTQNQPQHF; CDR3 DNA: TGTGCCAGTAGTAACGACAGGACCCAGAATCAGCCCCAGCATTTT
clone size: .; D gene: .; V gene: TRBV24-1; CDR3 length: 12; J gene: TRBJ2-3; CDR3 protein: CATRGNSDTQYF; CDR3 DNA: TGTGCCACCCGTGGTAACTCAGATACGCAGTATTTT
clone size: once; D gene: .; V gene: TRBV4-3; CDR3 length: 17; J gene: TRBJ2-1; CDR3 protein: CASSRSFSGNSYNEQFF; CDR3 DNA: TGCGCCAGCAGCCGGAGTTTTAGCGGTAACTCCTACAATGAGCAGTTCTTC
clone size: .; D gene: .; V gene: TRBV10-3; CDR3 length: 13; J gene: TRBJ1-2; CDR3 protein: CAISSTSRGGYTF; CDR3 DNA: TGTGCCATCAGTAGCACCTCAAGAGGCGGCTACACCTTC
clone size: .; D gene: TRBD1; V gene: TRBV4-3; CDR3 length: 15; J gene: TRBJ2-7; CDR3 protein: CASSHVGTGAYEQYF; CDR3 DNA: TGCGCCAGCAGCCACGTGGGGACAGGTGCCTACGAGCAGTACTTC
clone size: .; D gene: TRBD1; V gene: TRBV11-3; CDR3 length: 15; J gene: TRBJ1-4; CDR3 protein: CASSLFGTGNEKLFF; CDR3 DNA: TGTGCCAGCAGCTTATTCGGGACAGGGAACGAAAAACTGTTTTTT
clone size: .; D gene: .; V gene: TRBV11-2; CDR3 length: 13; J gene: TRBJ2-1; CDR3 protein: CASSLERYNEQFF; CDR3 DNA: TGTGCCAGCAGCTTAGAGCGGTACAATGAGCAGTTCTTC
clone size: .; D gene: .; V gene: TRBV29-1; CDR3 length: 14; J gene: TRBJ1-2; CDR3 protein: CSVGRIGANYGYTF; CDR3 DNA: TGCAGCGTTGGGAGGATTGGGGCTAACTATGGCTACACCTTC
clone size: .; D gene: TRBD1; V gene: TRBV27; CDR3 length: 14; J gene: TRBJ2-7; CDR3 protein: CASSYDRGSYEQYF; CDR3 DNA: TGTGCCAGCAGTTATGACAGGGGATCCTACGAGCAGTACTTC
clone size: .; D gene: .; V gene: TRBV2; CDR3 length: 13; J gene: TRBJ2-3; CDR3 protein: CASSVAPGDTQYF; CDR3 DNA: TGTGCCAGCAGTGTCGCCCCGGGAGATACGCAGTATTTT
clone size: .; D gene: .; V gene: TRBV11-2; CDR3 length: 13; J gene: TRBJ2-7; CDR3 protein: CASSARGSYEQYF; CDR3 DNA: TGTGCCAGCAGTGCCCGCGGCTCCTACGAGCAGTACTTC
clone size: few; D gene: .; V gene: TRBV4-2; CDR3 length: 12; J gene: TRBJ1-5; CDR3 protein: CASRRGNQPQHF; CDR3 DNA: TGTGCCAGCAGGCGGGGCAATCAGCCCCAGCATTTT
clone size: .; D gene: .; V gene: TRBV5-8; CDR3 length: 13; J gene: TRBJ2-1; CDR3 protein: CASRDGRFNEQFF; CDR3 DNA: TGTGCCAGCCGGGACGGGAGATTCAATGAGCAGTTCTTC
clone size: .; D gene: TRBD1; V gene: TRBV5-1; CDR3 length: 14; J gene: TRBJ1-4; CDR3 protein: CASSLRTGNEKLFF; CDR3 DNA: TGCGCCAGCAGCTTGAGGACAGGGAATGAAAAACTGTTTTTT
clone size: .; D gene: .; V gene: TRBV2; CDR3 length: 14; J gene: TRBJ2-1; CDR3 protein: CAGGRNEAYNEQFF; CDR3 DNA: TGTGCCGGAGGGCGTAACGAAGCCTACAATGAGCAGTTCTTC
clone size: once; D gene: TRBD1; V gene: TRBV20-1; CDR3 length: 11; J gene: TRBJ2-5; CDR3 protein: CSRNRGETQYF; CDR3 DNA: TGCAGTAGGAACAGGGGAGAGACCCAGTACTTC
clone size: .; D gene: TRBD1; V gene: TRBV7-9; CDR3 length: 13; J gene: TRBJ2-5; CDR3 protein: CASSPDRAETQYF; CDR3 DNA: TGTGCCAGCAGCCCGGACAGGGCGGAGACCCAGTACTTC
clone size: .; D gene: TRBD1; V gene: TRBV24-1; CDR3 length: 15; J gene: TRBJ2-7; CDR3 protein: CATSGQGTQDYEQYF; CDR3 DNA: TGTGCCACCAGTGGACAGGGGACGCAGGACTACGAGCAGTACTTC
clone size: once; D gene: TRBD1; V gene: TRBV19; CDR3 length: 16; J gene: TRBJ1-2; CDR3 protein: CASSPGTGSFGYGYTF; CDR3 DNA: TGTGCCAGTAGTCCCGGGACAGGGTCGTTCGGCTATGGCTACACCTTC